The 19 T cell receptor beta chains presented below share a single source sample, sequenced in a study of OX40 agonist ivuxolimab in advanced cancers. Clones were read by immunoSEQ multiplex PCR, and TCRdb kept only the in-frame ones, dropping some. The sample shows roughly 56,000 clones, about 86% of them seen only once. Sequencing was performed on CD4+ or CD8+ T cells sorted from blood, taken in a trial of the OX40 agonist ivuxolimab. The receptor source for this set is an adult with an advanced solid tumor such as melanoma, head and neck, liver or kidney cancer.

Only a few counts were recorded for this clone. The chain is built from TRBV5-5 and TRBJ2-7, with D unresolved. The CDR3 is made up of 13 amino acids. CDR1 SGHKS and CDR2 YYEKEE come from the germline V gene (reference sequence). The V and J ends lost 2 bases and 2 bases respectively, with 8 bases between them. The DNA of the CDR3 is TGTGCCAGCAGCTTAAGGGCAGCCTACGAGCAGTACTTC. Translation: CASSLRAAYEQYF. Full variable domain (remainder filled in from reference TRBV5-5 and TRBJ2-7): DAGVTQSPTHLIKTRGQQVTLRCSPISGHKSVSWYQQVLGQGPQFIFQYYEKEERGRGNFPDRFSARQFPNYSSELNVNALLLGDSALYLCASSLRAAYEQYFGPGTRLTVT.

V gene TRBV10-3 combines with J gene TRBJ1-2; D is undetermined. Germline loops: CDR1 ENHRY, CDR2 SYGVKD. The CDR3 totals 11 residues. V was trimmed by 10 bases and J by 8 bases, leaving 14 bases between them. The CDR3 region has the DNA TGTGCCAGCTCACCGGGGTACGGCTACACCTTC. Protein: CASSPGYGYTF.

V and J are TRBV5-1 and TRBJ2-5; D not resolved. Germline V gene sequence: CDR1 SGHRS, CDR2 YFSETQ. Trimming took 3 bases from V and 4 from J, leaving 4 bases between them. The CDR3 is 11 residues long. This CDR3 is CASSSGETQYF. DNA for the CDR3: TGCGCCAGCAGCTCCGGAGAGACCCAGTACTTC.

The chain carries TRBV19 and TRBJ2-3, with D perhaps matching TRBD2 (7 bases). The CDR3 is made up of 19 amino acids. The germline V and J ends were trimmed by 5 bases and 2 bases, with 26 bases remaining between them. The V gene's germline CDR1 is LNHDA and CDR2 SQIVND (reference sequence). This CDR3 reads CASSPTKRGVTGATDTQYF. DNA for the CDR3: TGTGCCAGTAGTCCTACGAAACGGGGGGTGACAGGAGCCACAGATACGCAGTATTTT.

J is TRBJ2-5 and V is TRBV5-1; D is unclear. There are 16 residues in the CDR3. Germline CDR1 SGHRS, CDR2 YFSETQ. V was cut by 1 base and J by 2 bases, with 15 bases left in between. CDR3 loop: CASSLSPGGTQETQYF. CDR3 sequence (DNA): TGCGCCAGCAGCTTGTCTCCGGGCGGTACTCAAGAGACCCAGTACTTC.

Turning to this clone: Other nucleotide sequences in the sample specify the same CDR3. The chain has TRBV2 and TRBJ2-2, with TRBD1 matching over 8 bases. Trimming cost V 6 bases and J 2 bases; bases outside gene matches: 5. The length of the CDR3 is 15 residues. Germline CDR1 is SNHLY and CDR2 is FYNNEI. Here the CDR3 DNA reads TGTGCCAGCAGGGGGACAGGAAGAAACACCGGGGAGCTGTTTTTT. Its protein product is CASRGTGRNTGELFF.

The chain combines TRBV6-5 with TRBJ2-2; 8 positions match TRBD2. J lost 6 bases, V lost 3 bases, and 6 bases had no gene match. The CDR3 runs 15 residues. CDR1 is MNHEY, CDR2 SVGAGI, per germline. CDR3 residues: CASSYLAGRAGELFF. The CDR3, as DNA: TGTGCCAGCAGTTATTTAGCGGGGCGGGCCGGGGAGCTGTTTTTT.

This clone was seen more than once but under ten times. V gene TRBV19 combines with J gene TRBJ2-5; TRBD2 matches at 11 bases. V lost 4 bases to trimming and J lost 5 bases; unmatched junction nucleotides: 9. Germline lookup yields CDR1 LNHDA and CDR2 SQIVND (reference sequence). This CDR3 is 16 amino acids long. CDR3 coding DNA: TGTGCCAGTAGTAGTGGACTAGCGGGCCCCGGGGAGACCCAGTACTTC. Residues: CASSSGLAGPGETQYF.

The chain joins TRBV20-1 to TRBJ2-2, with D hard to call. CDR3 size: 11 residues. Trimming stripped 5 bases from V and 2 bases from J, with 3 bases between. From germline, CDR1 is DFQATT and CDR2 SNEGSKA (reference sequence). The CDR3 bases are TGCAGTGCTGAAAACACCGGGGAGCTGTTTTTT. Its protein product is CSAENTGELFF.

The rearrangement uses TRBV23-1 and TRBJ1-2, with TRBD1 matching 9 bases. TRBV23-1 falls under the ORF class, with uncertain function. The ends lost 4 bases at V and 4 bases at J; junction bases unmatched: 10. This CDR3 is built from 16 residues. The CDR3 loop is CASSPHHRGRSYGYTF. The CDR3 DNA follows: TGCGCCAGCAGTCCGCACCACAGGGGGCGCAGCTATGGCTACACCTTC.

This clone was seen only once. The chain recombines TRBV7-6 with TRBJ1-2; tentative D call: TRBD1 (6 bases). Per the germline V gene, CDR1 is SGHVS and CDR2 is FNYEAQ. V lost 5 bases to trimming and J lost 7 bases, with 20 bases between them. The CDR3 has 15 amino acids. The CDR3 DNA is TGTGCCAGCAGCCCCCAGGGGATCGGTCTGACTGGCTACACCTTC. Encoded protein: CASSPQGIGLTGYTF.

For the CDR3, the DNA is TGTGCCAGCAGCGTTGCAGGGCGTAACGGCTACACCTTC. This codes for CASSVAGRNGYTF. The rearrangement links TRBV25-1 to TRBJ1-2; the D gene is possibly TRBD1 (5 bases). V lost 6 bases and J lost 8, with 16 bases in between. CDR3 length: 13 amino acids. Germline V lookup: CDR1 MGHDK, CDR2 SYGVNS.

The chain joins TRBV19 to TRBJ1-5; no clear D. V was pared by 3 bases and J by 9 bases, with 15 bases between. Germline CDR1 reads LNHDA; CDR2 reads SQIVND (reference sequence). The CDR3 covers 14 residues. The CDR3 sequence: CASSITELWGPQHF. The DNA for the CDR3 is TGTGCCAGTAGTATTACCGAGCTTTGGGGGCCCCAGCATTTT.

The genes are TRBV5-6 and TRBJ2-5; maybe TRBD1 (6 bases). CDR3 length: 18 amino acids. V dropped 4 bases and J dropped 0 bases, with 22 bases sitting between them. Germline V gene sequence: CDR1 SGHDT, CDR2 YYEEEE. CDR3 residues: CASSLRTELGKYQETQYF. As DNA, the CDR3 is TGTGCCAGCAGCCTCCGGACAGAACTGGGGAAATACCAAGAGACCCAGTACTTC.

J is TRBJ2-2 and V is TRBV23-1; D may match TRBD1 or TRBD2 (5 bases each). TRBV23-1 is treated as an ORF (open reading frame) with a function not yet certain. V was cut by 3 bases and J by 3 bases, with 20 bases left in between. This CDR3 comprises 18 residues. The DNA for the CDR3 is TGCGCCAGCAGTCACATACAGGTAGGGACGCGGGACACCGGGGAGCTGTTTTTT. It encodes CASSHIQVGTRDTGELFF.

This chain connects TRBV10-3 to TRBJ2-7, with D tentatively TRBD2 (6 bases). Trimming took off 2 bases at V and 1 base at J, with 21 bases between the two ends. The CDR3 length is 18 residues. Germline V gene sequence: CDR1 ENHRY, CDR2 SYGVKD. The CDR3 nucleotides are TGTGCCATCAGTGAGCCGGGTGGAGGGGCCTCGGGGTCCTACGAGCAGTACTTC. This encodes CAISEPGGGASGSYEQYF.

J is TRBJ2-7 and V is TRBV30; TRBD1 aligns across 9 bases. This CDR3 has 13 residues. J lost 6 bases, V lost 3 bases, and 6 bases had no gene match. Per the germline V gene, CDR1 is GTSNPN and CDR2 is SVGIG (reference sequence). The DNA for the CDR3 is TGTGCCTGGAGGAGGGACAGGGTGCGCGAGCAGTACTTC. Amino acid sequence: CAWRRDRVREQYF.

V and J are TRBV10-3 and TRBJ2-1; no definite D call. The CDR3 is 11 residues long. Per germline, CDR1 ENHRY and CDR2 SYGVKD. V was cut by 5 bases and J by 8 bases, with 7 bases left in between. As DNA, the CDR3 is TGTGCCATCAGTCGTGGAGATGAGCAGTTCTTC. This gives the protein CAISRGDEQFF.

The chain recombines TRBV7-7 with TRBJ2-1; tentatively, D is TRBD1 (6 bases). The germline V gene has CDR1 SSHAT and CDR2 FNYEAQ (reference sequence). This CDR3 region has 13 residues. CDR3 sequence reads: CVSSPDRYNEQFF. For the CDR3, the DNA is TGTGTTAGCAGTCCGGACAGATACAATGAGCAGTTCTTC.